What follows are 13 T cell receptor beta chains derived from one specimen sequenced in a study of T cell repertoires in cytomegalovirus infection (dated by TCRdb to between 2017 and 2020). Sequencing used an Illumina HiSeq 1500. TCRdb passed the public sequencing reads through fastp at Q25 and MiXCR, retaining productive beta sequences. Every CDR3 protein is listed once, alongside the most common genes and DNA of its rows. Recorded for this sample are a few hundred thousand distinct CDR3 sequences; more than 8% of them occurred a single time. The ten largest clones represent about 3.9% of the sample. Sequencing was performed on PBMCs. The origin of the receptors is a human donor in good health (CMV status not recorded). Some clones in this sample may be carry-over from other donors' samples.

This clonotype was counted at least ten times. This rearrangement joins TRBV7-2 to TRBJ2-7, with 11 bases aligning to TRBD2. With 5 bases clipped from V and 1 base from J, the junction kept 7 bases outside the gene matches. CDR1 SGHTA and CDR2 FQGNSA come from the germline V gene. This CDR3 comprises 16 residues. DNA of the CDR3: TGTGCCAGCAGCCCCGATAGCGGGGGGGTTTCCTACGAGCAGTACTTC. It translates to CASSPDSGGVSYEQYF. Complete variable domain (other parts from reference TRBV7-2 and TRBJ2-7): GAGVSQSPSNKVTEKGKDVELRCDPISGHTALYWYRQSLGQGLEFLIYFQGNSAPDKSGLPSDRFSAERTGGSVSTLTIQRTQQEDSAVYLCASSPDSGGVSYEQYFGPGTRLTVT.

This clonotype was found many times. This sequence joins TRBV7-2 and TRBJ1-2; D gene uncertain. Germline lookup yields CDR1 SGHTA and CDR2 FQGNSA. V was trimmed by 5 bases and J by 4 bases, leaving 14 bases between them. This CDR3 is 14 amino acids long. As DNA, the CDR3 is TGTGCCAGCAGCCCCCGACTGGAGGGCTATGGCTACACCTTC. This translates into CASSPRLEGYGYTF. The full variable domain, with the rest looked up from reference TRBV7-2 and TRBJ1-2, is GAGVSQSPSNKVTEKGKDVELRCDPISGHTALYWYRQSLGQGLEFLIYFQGNSAPDKSGLPSDRFSAERTGGSVSTLTIQRTQQEDSAVYLCASSPRLEGYGYTFGSGTRLTVV.

V is TRBV27 and J is TRBJ2-1, with 8 bases identical to TRBD1. This CDR3 is 14 amino acids long. Germline trimming cut 8 bases from V and 9 bases from J; bases unmatched to any gene: 12. Germline values: CDR1 MNHEY, CDR2 SMNVEV (reference sequence). The CDR3: CASFGQGRFGEQFF. In DNA form, the CDR3 reads TGTGCCAGCTTTGGACAGGGCAGGTTCGGTGAGCAGTTCTTC.

The chain is built from TRBV5-6 and TRBJ1-5; no definite D call. CDR3 length equals 14 residues. Looked up from germline, CDR1 is SGHDT and CDR2 is YYEEEE. The germline V and J ends were trimmed by 2 bases and 4 bases, with 10 bases remaining between them. The CDR3 sequence is CASSLAGLNQPQHF. As DNA, the CDR3 is TGTGCCAGCAGCTTAGCTGGGCTGAATCAGCCCCAGCATTTT.

The chain couples TRBV7-4 to TRBJ2-3; the D gene is possibly TRBD1 (5 bases). V lost 4 bases, J lost 11 bases, and 10 bases lay in between. The CDR3 is made up of 11 amino acids. Per the germline V gene, CDR1 is SGHVT and CDR2 is SQSDAQ. This CDR3 reads CASSSRTQQYF. The CDR3 DNA follows: TGTGCCAGCAGCTCAAGGACACAGCAGTATTTT.

The chain recombines TRBV10-3 with TRBJ2-5; 10 bases map to TRBD2. J lost 2 bases, V lost 0 bases, and 3 bases had no gene match. Germline CDR1 reads ENHRY; CDR2 reads SYGVKD. The CDR3 spans 16 residues. CDR3 in amino acids: CAISESGSGGQETQYF. In DNA form, the CDR3 reads TGTGCCATCAGTGAGTCGGGTAGCGGGGGGCAAGAGACCCAGTACTTC.

The J gene is TRBJ1-5, the V gene TRBV15; D is unclear. Germline V gives CDR1 LNHNV, CDR2 YYDKDF (reference sequence). Trimming removed 0 bases from V and 2 bases from J, with 14 bases in between. The CDR3 has 17 residues. The CDR3 here is CATSREGQFLGNQPQHF. CDR3 bases: TGTGCCACCAGCAGAGAAGGGCAGTTCCTAGGCAATCAGCCCCAGCATTTT.

This clonotype was recorded at least ten times. This sequence joins TRBV7-9 and TRBJ2-4, with 10 bases fitting TRBD1. CDR1 and CDR2 (germline): SEHNR, FQNEAQ (reference sequence). V dropped 4 bases and J dropped 3; count of bases not matched to a gene: 9. CDR3 length: 17 residues. Written as DNA, the CDR3 is TGTGCCAGCAGCTCCACGACAGGGGGCTTCGACAAAAACATTCAGTACTTC. Its protein is CASSSTTGGFDKNIQYF.

This clonotype was recorded a few times. V and J are TRBV12-5 and TRBJ2-5; 8 bases agree with TRBD1. The CDR3 length is 13 residues. V lost 4 bases to trimming and J lost 5 bases; unmatched junction nucleotides: 3. From germline, CDR1 is LGHNT and CDR2 FRNRAP. Written as DNA, the CDR3 is TGTGCTAGTGGTTCCGACAGGGGTGAGACCCAGTACTTC. Protein: CASGSDRGETQYF.

This clonotype was detected a few times. V usage is TRBV14 and J usage is TRBJ2-5, with TRBD2 identical over 9 bases. V gave up 3 bases and J gave up 6 bases; unmatched junction bases: 11. CDR1 is SGHDN, CDR2 FVKESK, per germline. The CDR3 sequence is 16 residues long. DNA for the CDR3: TGTGCCAGCAGCCACTGGACTAGCGCCTGGACTCAGACCCAGTACTTC. This codes for CASSHWTSAWTQTQYF.

V is TRBV19 and J is TRBJ2-7, with D possibly matching TRBD2 (6 bases). Germline V gene sequence: CDR1 LNHDA, CDR2 SQIVND (reference sequence). The V and J ends lost 5 bases and 3 bases respectively, with 17 bases between them. This CDR3 comprises 15 residues. CDR3 bases: TGTGCCAGTAGTCTCCGAGGAGGGTTGAGCTACGAGCAGTACTTC. Translated, it gives CASSLRGGLSYEQYF.

This clonotype was observed at least ten times. The chain combines TRBV28 with TRBJ1-1; D call uncertain. The germline gives CDR1 MDHEN, CDR2 SYDVKM. V dropped 10 bases and J dropped 2 bases, with 17 bases sitting between them. The CDR3 spans 14 residues. CDR3 DNA sequence: TGTGCCACCCGGACCAACGGGCCAAACACTGAAGCTTTCTTT. Its protein is CATRTNGPNTEAFF.

The chain links TRBV12-3 or TRBV12-4 to TRBJ2-3, with D possibly being TRBD2 (6 bases). V lost 7 bases, J lost 2 bases, and 19 bases lay in between. The CDR3 consists of 16 residues. CDR3 nucleotide sequence: TGTGCCAGCACCATATGGGGCGGGATGGACACAGATACGCAGTATTTT. Protein: CASTIWGGMDTDTQYF.